This T cell receptor (beta chain) was documented in a study of post-analysis software for immune sequencing data. In the study overall: Courses of disease covered relapsing-remitting, secondary progressive and progressive-relapsing multiple sclerosis.

cDNA libraries of TCR beta carried unique molecular identifiers. The authors obtained 400,000 to 600,000 cDNA molecules from approximately 0.91 to 9.4 million T cells. TCRdb re-analysed the PCR reads in MiXCR, keeping a single row per CDR3 protein. The profile shows 650,000 to 850,000 distinct CDR3 sequences, approximately 53% of them singletons. Findings of the study overall: Four to six TRBV segments (TRBV5-6, TRBV5-1 and TRBV20-1 among them) occurred more frequently in patients than in controls. Same-batch samples co-clustered strongly by F measure. Compared against controls, patients with multiple sclerosis displayed significantly lower normalized Chao1 diversity.

Germline V gene data show CDR1 as SGHKS and CDR2 as YYEKEE (reference sequence). This CDR3 spans 13 amino acids. V was cut by 10 bases and J by 2 bases, with 13 bases left in between. In this sample, this clonotype turned up a few times. Its antigen is not known. The sequenced material came from blood. The receptor comes from a girl between 10 and 17 years old with multiple sclerosis. The chain uses TRBV5-5 and TRBJ2-1; possible D gene TRBD1, 6 bases. CDR3 region: CAVGAGPYNEQFF. The CDR3 DNA reads as TGTGCCGTGGGGGCAGGACCCTACAATGAGCAGTTCTTC. Full variable domain (remainder filled in from reference TRBV5-5 and TRBJ2-1): DAGVTQSPTHLIKTRGQQVTLRCSPISGHKSVSWYQQVLGQGPQFIFQYYEKEERGRGNFPDRFSARQFPNYSSELNVNALLLGDSALYLCAVGAGPYNEQFFGPGTRLTVL.